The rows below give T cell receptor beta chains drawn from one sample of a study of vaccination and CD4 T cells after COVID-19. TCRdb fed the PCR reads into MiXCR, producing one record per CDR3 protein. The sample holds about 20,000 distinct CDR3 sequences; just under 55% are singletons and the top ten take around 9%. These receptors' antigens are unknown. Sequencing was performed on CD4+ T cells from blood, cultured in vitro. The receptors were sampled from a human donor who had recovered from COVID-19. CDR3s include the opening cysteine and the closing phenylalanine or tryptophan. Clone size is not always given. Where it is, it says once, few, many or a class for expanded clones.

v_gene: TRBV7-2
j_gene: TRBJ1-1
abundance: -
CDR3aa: CASSPRGWGDTEAFF

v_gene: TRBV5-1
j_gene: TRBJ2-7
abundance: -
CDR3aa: CASSLGGKTYEQYF

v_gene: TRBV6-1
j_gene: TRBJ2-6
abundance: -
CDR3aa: CASSEGSGRTNVLTF

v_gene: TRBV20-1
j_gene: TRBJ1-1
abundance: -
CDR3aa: CSALMTRGITEAFF

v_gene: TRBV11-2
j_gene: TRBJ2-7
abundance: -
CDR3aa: CASSLDPGAITYEQYF

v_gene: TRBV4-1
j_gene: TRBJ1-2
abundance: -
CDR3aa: CASSQGVGDRYGYTF

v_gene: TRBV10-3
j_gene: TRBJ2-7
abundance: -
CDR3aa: CAISEVPRSYEQYF

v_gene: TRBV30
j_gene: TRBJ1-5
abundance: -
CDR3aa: CAWSSPYLGSNQPQHF

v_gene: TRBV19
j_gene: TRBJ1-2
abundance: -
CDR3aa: CASSGGGQGRWWNYGYTF

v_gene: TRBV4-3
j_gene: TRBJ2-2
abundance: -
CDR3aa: CASSQESGYTGELFF

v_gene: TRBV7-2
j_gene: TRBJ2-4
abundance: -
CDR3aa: CASSLWAKNIRYF

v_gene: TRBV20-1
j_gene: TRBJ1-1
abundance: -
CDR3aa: CSVLRGILNTEAFF

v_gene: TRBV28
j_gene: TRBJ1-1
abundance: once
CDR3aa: CASSFWQGVTEAFF

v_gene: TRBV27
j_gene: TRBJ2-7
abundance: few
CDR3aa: CASSRFTSSGEQYF

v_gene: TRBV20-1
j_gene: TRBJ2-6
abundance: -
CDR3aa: CSASPTADNVLTF

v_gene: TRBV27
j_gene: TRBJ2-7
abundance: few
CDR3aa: CASSLREGEQYF

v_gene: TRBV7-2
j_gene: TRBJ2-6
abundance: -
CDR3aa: CASSLDYGANVLTF

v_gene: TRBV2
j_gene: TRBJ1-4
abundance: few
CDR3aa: CASSSGSTNEKLFF

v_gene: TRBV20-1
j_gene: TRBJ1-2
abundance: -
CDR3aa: CSARDGQGVYGYTF

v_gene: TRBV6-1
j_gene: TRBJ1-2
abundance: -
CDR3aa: CASSDVDRTYGYTF

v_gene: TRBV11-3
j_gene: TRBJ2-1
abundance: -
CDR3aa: CASSSQGGNEQFF

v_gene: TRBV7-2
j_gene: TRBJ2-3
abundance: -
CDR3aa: CASRKPGRPDTQYF

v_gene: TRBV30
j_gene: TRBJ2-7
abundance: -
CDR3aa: CACKDRYEQYF

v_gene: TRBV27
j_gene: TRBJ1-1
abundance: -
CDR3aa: CASSLIGWTEAFF

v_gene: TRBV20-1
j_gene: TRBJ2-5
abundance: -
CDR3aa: CSARFPGSGQETQYF

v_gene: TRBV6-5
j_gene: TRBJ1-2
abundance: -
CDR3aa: CASSYGSGQEALGYTF

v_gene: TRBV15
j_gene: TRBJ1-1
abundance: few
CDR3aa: CATSRGEGATNTEAFF

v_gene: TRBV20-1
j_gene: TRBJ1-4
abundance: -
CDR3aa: CSAWTPREKLYF

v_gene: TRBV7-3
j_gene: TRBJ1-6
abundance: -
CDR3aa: CASSLNRAGPESPLHF

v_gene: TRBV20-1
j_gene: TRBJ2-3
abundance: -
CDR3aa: CSASARGGRGDTQYF